These 6 T cell receptor beta chains share one sample of origin, sequenced in a study of blood T cell repertoires in COVID-19. The data were produced by immunoSEQ multiplex PCR, yet TCRdb's version contains in-frame clones alone and is incomplete. The sample carries around 78,000 clones, 90% recorded once. The sequenced sample was peripheral blood. The receptors derive from a woman aged 50 to 60 in a cohort sampled during active COVID-19.

This clone showed up just once. The V gene is TRBV10-3, the J gene TRBJ1-3, with 8 nucleotides matching TRBD1. This CDR3 has 14 amino acids. V was clipped by 2 bases and J by 9 bases; unmatched bases: 6. Germline V gives CDR1 ENHRY, CDR2 SYGVKD. The CDR3, as DNA: TGTGCCATCAGTGAGAGCCCCCAGGGGGCCACCATATATTTT. Protein sequence: CAISESPQGATIYF.

The chain combines TRBV18 with TRBJ2-1; TRBD2 agrees at 7 bases. In germline, CDR1 is KGHSH, CDR2 LQKENI. Germline trimming cut 1 base from V and 7 bases from J; bases unmatched to any gene: 7. The CDR3 runs 15 residues. The CDR3 coding sequence is TGTGCCAGCTCACCACTTGGACTAGGGGAGAATGAGCAGTTCTTC. It codes for CASSPLGLGENEQFF. The full variable domain, completed using reference TRBV18 and TRBJ2-1, is NAGVMQNPRHLVRRRGQEARLRCSPMKGHSHVYWYRQLPEEGLKFMVYLQKENIIDESGMPKERFSAEFPKEGPSILRIQQVVRGDSAAYFCASSPLGLGENEQFFGPGTRLTVL.

This clone came up a few times. The gene calls are TRBV6-2 or TRBV6-3 and TRBJ2-7, with 11 bases that match TRBD1. The CDR3 has 15 residues. V shed 2 bases, J shed 4 bases, and the junction held 4 bases outside the gene matches. Germline CDR1 MNHEY, CDR2 SVGEGT. CDR3 nucleotides: TGTGCCAGCAGTTACGCGCGGGACAGGGGGTACGAGCAGTACTTC. This encodes CASSYARDRGYEQYF.

This clone is termed medium-sized. This chain links TRBV6-2 or TRBV6-3 with TRBJ1-6, with unresolved D. The ends were cut back, 0 bases at V and 14 bases at J, with 11 bases in the middle. The CDR3 is made up of 13 amino acids. CDR1 is MNHEY and CDR2 is SVGEGT in the germline V gene. CDR3: CASSYSSLRSLHF. DNA of the CDR3: TGTGCCAGCAGTTACTCGTCCCTGAGATCCCTCCACTTT.

V usage is TRBV29-1 and J usage is TRBJ2-1; 13 bases agree with TRBD2. The CDR3 extends over 18 amino acids. In germline, CDR1 is SQVTM, CDR2 ANQGSEA. V dropped 5 bases and J dropped 0; count of bases not matched to a gene: 10. The CDR3 DNA sequence: TGCAGCGTTCCCGGGACTAGCGGGACTTCGCTCTCCTACAATGAGCAGTTCTTC. This sequence encodes CSVPGTSGTSLSYNEQFF.

J is TRBJ2-5 and V is TRBV7-9; no clear D gene. V was clipped by 5 bases and J by 4 bases, with 17 bases between them. The CDR3 sequence is 15 residues long. Germline CDR1 SEHNR, CDR2 FQNEAQ (reference sequence). The DNA for the CDR3 is TGTGCCAGCAGCCCTAACGATTACAACAGAGAGACCCAGTACTTC. Its protein is CASSPNDYNRETQYF.